The sequence of this TCR beta chain was determined in a study of molecular identifiers for immune sequencing clone quantification (dated by TCRdb to 2016 to 2019). With regard to the full study: For a replicate experiment, the RNA from either 20,000 or 100,000 naive CD8 T cells was divided into five aliquots, and four of those aliquots went on to sequencing. CD8 T cells were used in a methods study to benchmark molecular-identifier clustering-based TCR repertoire sequencing (MIDCIRS) and TCR RNA copy counting. Findings and caveats that apply to the study as a whole: In CMV-specific effector cells, over 99% of molecules were held by clones above 20 RNA copies, whereas under 1% of molecules were held by such clones in naive cells. The naive libraries included spiked-in Jurkat TCR RNA (10 copies' worth), and this Jurkat TCR RNA is not part of the donor repertoire. Highly expanded clone sizes could be underestimated if identical TCR molecules share a barcode. A single cell's worth of spiked-in Jurkat TCR RNA was reported detectable even among 900,000 to 1,000,000 naive CD8 T cells. When barcode sub-clustering was left out, chimeric consensus sequences inflated TCR diversity, with chimeras reaching as high as 47%. Modeling estimated about 3 recovered TCR RNA copies per cell, compared with about 10 by digital PCR, which implies roughly 30% capture efficiency.

The CDR3 starts with the cysteine, ends with the phenylalanine, and has 15 residues. The entry retains the CDR3 DNA only, 45 bases that are in frame from base 1. From a lookup of the germline V gene, CDR1 and CDR2 are SGHVS and FNYEAQ. Trimming leaves V shorter by 5 bases and J shorter by 3 bases, with the junction holding 10 bases beyond the gene matches. Libraries were prepared through PCR. Sequencing relied on a NextSeq 500. Preparation of bulk TCR libraries followed a previously described approach, with the TCR primers listed in Table S5. Total RNA was purified with the Qiagen AllPrep DNA/RNA kit. Before analysis, reads from multiple sequencing runs of the same library were pooled. Processing in the source paper ran as follows. Reads were retained only if an exact TCR constant sequence was present, and the retained reads were trimmed to 150 nt and grouped according to their 12-nt molecular barcodes. Reads within each barcode group were sub-clustered using a 15% Levenshtein threshold, and quality-weighted consensus sequences were constructed for each RNA molecule. Non-functional sequences were removed, as were lower-count sequences one edit away from another. Based on a fit of two negative binomial distributions, barcode sub-clusters having less than 20% of the maximum read count were discarded. TCRdb reprocessing: public reads trimmed at Q25 with fastp, clones called with MiXCR, in-frame beta chains kept. Under each unique CDR3 protein, matching rows form one entry showing the most common genes and DNA. The V and J calls were not made by the authors but by TCRdb's processing. The sample table contains more than 550,000 distinct CDR3 sequences; only one count was recorded for over 25% of them. The top ten clonotypes cover 0.7% to 0.95% of the sample.

This clonotype was found a few times. This receptor's antigen is unknown. No much larger clone is present one base from it, and per-base qualities are unavailable. Libraries of naive CD8 T cells were generated from approximately 20,000 to 1,000,000 sorted cells, with 10%, 30% or 50% of the purified RNA used. Naive CD8 T cells, defined as CD8+CD4-CCR7+CD45RA+, were FACS-sorted into RLT Plus buffer on a BD FACSAria II. Roughly ten TCR copies' worth of Jurkat RNA were spiked into roughly 19,000-1,000,000 naive CD8 T cell samples to test detection sensitivity. Enrichment of CD8 T cells was performed with RosetteSep CD8+ T Cell Enrichment Cocktail and Ficoll-Paque, after which ACK red cell lysis was carried out.

The V and J segments used are TRBV7-6 and TRBJ2-7; 7 central nucleotides agree with TRBD1. Sequencing used naive CD8+ T cells from blood, with Jurkat cell RNA spiked in. The cell subset or site label, as the study defines it: FACS-sorted CD8+CD4-CCR7+CD45RA+ naive T cells. This TCR derives from a human donor in good health. Some libraries in this study had Jurkat cell RNA spiked in. CDR3 loop: CASSPRRDRVYEQYF. The DNA reads TGTGCCAGCAGCCCCCGACGGGACAGAGTCTACGAGCAGTACTTC.